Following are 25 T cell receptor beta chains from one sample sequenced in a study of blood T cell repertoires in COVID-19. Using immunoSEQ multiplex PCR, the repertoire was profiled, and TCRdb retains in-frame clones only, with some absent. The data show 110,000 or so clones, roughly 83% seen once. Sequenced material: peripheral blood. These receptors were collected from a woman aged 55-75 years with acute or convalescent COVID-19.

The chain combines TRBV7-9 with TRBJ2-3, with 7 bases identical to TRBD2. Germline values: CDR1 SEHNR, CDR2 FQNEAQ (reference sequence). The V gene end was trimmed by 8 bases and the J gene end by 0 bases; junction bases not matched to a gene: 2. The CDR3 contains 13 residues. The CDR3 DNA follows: TGTGCCAGCGGGCGGGGGAGCACAGATACGCAGTATTTT. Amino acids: CASGRGSTDTQYF.

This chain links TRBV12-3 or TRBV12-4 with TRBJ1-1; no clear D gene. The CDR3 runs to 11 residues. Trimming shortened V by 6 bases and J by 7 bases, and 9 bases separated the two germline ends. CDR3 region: CASRVGLEAFF. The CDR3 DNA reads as TGTGCCAGCAGGGTGGGCCTTGAAGCTTTCTTT.

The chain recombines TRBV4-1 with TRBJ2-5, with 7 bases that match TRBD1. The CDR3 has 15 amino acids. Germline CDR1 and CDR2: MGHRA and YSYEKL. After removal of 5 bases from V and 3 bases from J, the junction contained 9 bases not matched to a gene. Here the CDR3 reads CASSEGYRGKETQYF. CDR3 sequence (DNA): TGCGCCAGCAGCGAAGGGTACAGGGGTAAAGAGACCCAGTACTTC.

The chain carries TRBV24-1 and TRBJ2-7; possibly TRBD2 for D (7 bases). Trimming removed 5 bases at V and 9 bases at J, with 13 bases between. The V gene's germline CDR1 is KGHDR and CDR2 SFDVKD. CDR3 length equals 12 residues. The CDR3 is CATSAGGVGQYF. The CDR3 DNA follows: TGTGCCACCAGTGCGGGGGGCGTAGGGCAGTACTTC.

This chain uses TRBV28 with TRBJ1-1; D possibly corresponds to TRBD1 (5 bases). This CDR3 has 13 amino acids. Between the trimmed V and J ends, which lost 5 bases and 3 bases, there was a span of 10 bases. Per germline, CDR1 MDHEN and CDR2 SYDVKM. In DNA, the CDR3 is TGTGCCAGCAGTCCCCCGGGGGACACTGAAGCTTTCTTT. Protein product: CASSPPGDTEAFF.

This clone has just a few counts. For the CDR3, the DNA is TGCAGCGTTCGCTCGGGGGGTGAAAAACTGTTTTTT. Its protein is CSVRSGGEKLFF. The chain carries TRBV29-1 and TRBJ1-4, with D perhaps matching TRBD1 (5 bases). CDR1 and CDR2 from the germline V gene are SQVTM and ANQGSEA. Trimming stripped 5 bases from V and 7 bases from J, with 11 bases between. This CDR3 is 12 amino acids long.

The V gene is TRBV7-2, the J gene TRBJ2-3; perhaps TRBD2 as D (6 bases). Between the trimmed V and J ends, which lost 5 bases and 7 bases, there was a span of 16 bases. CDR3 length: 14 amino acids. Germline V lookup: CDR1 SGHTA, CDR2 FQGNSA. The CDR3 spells CASSGSGTAHTQYF. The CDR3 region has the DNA TGTGCCAGCAGCGGTTCGGGGACTGCGCATACGCAGTATTTT.

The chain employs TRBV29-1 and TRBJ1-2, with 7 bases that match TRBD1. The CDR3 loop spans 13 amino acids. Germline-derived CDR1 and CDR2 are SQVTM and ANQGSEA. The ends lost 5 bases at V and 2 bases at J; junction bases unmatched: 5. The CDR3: CSVFGQANYGYTF. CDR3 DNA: TGCAGCGTTTTTGGACAGGCCAACTATGGCTACACCTTC.

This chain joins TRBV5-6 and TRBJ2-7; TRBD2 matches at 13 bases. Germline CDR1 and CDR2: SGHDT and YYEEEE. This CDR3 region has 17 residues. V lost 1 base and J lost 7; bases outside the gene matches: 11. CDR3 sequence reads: CASSLPPGLAGAREQYF. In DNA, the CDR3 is TGTGCCAGCAGCTTGCCCCCAGGACTAGCGGGGGCTAGGGAGCAGTACTTC.

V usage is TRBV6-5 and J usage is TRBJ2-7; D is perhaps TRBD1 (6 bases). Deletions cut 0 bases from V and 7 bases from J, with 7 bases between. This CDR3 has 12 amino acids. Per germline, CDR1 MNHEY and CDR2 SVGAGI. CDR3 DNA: TGTGCCAGCAGTTACTCAACAGGGGAGCAGTACTTC. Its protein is CASSYSTGEQYF.

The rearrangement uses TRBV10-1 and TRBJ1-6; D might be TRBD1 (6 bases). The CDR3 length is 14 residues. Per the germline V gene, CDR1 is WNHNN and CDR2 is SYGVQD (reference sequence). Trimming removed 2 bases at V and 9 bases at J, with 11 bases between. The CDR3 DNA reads TGCGCCAGCAGTGAGACCCCCAGGGGTTCACCCCTCCACTTT. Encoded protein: CASSETPRGSPLHF.

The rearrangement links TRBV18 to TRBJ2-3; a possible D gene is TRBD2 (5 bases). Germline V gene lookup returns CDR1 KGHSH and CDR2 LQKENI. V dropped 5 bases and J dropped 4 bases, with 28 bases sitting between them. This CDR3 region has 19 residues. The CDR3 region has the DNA TGTGCCAGCTCAGGCTCCCCTGACCCCCCCGGGTCCGGGGCAGATACGCAGTATTTT. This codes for CASSGSPDPPGSGADTQYF.

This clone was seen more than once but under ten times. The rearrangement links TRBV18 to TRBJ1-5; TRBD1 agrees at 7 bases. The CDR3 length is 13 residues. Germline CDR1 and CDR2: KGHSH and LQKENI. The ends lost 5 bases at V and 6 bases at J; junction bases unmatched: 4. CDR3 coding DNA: TGTGCCAGCTCAGCCGACAGGGTTCAGCCCCAGCATTTT. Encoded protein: CASSADRVQPQHF. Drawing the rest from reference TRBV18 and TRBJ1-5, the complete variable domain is NAGVMQNPRHLVRRRGQEARLRCSPMKGHSHVYWYRQLPEEGLKFMVYLQKENIIDESGMPKERFSAEFPKEGPSILRIQQVVRGDSAAYFCASSADRVQPQHFGDGTRLSIL.

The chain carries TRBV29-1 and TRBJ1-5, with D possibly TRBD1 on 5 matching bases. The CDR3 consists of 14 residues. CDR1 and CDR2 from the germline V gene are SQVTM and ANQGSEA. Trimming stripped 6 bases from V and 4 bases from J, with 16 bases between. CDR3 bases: TGCAGCGTGCGTACCGACAGTAAGAATCAGCCCCAGCATTTT. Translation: CSVRTDSKNQPQHF.

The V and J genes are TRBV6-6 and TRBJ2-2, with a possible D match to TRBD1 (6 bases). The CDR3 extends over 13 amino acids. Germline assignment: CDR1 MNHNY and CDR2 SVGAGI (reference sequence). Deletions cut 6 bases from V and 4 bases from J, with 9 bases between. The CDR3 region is CASSQDSTGELFF. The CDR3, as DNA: TGTGCCAGCAGCCAGGACAGCACCGGGGAGCTGTTTTTT.

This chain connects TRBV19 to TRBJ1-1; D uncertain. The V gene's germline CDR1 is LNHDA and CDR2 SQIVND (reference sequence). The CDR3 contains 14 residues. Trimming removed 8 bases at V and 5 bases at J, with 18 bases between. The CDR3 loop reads CASSVTGGQTEAFF. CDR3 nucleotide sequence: TGTGCCAGTTCTGTGACGGGAGGGCAAACTGAAGCTTTCTTT. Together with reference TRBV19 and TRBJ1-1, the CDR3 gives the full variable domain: DGGITQSPKYLFRKEGQNVTLSCEQNLNHDAMYWYRQDPGQGLRLIYYSQIVNDFQKGDIAEGYSVSREKKESFPLTVTSAQKNPTAFYLCASSVTGGQTEAFFGQGTRLTVV.

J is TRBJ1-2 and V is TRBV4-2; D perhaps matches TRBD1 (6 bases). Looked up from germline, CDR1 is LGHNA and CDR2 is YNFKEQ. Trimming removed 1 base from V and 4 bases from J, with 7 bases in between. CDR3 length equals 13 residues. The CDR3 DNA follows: TGTGCCAGCAGCCAAGGACAGGTCTATGGCTACACCTTC. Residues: CASSQGQVYGYTF.

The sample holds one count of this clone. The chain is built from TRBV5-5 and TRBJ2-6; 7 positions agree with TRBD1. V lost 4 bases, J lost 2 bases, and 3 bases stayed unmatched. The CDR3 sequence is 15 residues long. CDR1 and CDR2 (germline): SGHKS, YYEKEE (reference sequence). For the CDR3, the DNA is TGTGCCAGCAGCCGAGACAGGGCTGGGGCCAACGTCCTGACTTTC. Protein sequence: CASSRDRAGANVLTF.

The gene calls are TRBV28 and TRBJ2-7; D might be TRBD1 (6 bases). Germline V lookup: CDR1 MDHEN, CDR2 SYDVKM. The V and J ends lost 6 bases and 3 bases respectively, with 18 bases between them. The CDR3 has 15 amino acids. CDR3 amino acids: CASSQPRDTYYEQYF. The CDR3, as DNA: TGTGCCAGCAGCCAACCCCGGGACACTTACTACGAGCAGTACTTC.

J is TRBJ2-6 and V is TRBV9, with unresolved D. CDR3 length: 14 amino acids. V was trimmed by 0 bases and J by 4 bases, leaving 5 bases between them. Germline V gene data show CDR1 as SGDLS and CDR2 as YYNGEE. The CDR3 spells CASSVATGANVLTF. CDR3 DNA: TGTGCCAGCAGCGTAGCTACGGGGGCCAACGTCCTGACTTTC. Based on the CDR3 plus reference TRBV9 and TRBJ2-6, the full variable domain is DSGVTQTPKHLITATGQRVTLRCSPRSGDLSVYWYQQSLDQGLQFLIQYYNGEERAKGNILERFSAQQFPDLHSELNLSSLELGDSALYFCASSVATGANVLTFGAGSRLTVL.

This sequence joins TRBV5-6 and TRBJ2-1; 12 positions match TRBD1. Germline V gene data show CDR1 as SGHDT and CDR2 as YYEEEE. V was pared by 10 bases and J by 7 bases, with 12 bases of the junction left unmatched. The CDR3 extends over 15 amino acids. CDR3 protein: CASAWLGQGANEQFF. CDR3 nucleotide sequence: TGTGCCTCCGCTTGGTTGGGACAGGGGGCGAATGAGCAGTTCTTC.

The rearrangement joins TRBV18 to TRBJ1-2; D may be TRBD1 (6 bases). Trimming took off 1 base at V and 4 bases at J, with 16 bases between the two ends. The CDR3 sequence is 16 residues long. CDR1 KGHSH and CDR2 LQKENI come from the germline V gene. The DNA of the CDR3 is TGTGCCAGCTCACCACTGGACAGAAGCCTTTCCTATGGCTACACCTTC. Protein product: CASSPLDRSLSYGYTF.

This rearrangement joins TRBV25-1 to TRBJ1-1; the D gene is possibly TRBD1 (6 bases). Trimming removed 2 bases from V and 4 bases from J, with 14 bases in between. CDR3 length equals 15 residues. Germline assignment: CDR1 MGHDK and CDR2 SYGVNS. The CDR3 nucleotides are TGTGCCAGCAGTGAAACAGGGTTCATGCGCACTGAAGCTTTCTTT. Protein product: CASSETGFMRTEAFF.

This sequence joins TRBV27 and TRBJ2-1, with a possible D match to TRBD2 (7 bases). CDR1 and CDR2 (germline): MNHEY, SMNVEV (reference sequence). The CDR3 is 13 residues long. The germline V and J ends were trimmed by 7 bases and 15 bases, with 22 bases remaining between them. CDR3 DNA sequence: TGTGCCAGCACCCTTAGTGGGGGGGGCGTGGCGTTCTTC. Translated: CASTLSGGGVAFF.

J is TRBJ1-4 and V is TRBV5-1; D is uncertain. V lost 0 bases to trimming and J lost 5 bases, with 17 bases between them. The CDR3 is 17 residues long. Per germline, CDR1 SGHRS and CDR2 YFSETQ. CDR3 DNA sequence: TGCGCCAGCAGCTTGGGTACAGCCAGATTACCAAATGAAAAACTGTTTTTT. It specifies CASSLGTARLPNEKLFF.